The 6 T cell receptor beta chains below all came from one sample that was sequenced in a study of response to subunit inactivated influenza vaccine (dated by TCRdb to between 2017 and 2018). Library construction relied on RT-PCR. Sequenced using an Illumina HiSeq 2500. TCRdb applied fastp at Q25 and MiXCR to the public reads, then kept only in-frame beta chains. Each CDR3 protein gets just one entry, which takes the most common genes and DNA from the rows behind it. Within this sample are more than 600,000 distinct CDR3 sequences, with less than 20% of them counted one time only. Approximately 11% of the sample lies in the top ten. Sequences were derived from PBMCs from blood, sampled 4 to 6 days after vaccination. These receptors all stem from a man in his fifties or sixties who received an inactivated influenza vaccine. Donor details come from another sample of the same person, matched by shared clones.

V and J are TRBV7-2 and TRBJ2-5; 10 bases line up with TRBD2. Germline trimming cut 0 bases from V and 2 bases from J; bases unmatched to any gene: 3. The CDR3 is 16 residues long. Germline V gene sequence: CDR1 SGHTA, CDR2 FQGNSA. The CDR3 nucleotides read TGTGCCAGCAGCTTAGCGAGTAGCGGGGGGCAAGAGACCCAGTACTTC. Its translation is CASSLASSGGQETQYF. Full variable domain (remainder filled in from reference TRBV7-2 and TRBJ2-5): GAGVSQSPSNKVTEKGKDVELRCDPISGHTALYWYRQSLGQGLEFLIYFQGNSAPDKSGLPSDRFSAERTGGSVSTLTIQRTQQEDSAVYLCASSLASSGGQETQYFGPGTRLLVL.

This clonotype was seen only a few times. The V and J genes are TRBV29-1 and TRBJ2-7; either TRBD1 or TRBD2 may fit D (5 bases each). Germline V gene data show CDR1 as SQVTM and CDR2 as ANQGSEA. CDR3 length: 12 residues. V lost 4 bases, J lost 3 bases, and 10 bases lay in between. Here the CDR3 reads CSVAGGNYEQYF. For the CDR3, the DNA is TGCAGCGTTGCTGGGGGAAACTACGAGCAGTACTTC.

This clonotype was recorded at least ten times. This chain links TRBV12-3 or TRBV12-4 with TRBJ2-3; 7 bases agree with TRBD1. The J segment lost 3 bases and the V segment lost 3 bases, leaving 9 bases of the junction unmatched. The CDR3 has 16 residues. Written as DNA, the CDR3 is TGTGCCAGCAGTTTCAGAGGGGGCCCTAGGACAGATACGCAGTATTTT. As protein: CASSFRGGPRTDTQYF.

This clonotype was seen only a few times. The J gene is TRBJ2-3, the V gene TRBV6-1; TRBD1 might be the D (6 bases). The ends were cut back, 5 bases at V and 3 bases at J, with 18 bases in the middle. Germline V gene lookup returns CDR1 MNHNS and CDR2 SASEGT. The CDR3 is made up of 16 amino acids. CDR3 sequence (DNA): TGTGCCAGCAGTCCGGTACAGGGTATTGTGACAGATACGCAGTATTTT. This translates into CASSPVQGIVTDTQYF.

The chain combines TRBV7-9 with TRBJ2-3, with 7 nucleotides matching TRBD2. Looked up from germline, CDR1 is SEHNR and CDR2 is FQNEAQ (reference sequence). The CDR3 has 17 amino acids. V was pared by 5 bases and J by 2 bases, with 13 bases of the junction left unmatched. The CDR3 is CASSRGVTSESTDTQYF. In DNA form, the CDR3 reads TGTGCCAGCAGCCGGGGGGTTACTAGCGAATCCACAGATACGCAGTATTTT.

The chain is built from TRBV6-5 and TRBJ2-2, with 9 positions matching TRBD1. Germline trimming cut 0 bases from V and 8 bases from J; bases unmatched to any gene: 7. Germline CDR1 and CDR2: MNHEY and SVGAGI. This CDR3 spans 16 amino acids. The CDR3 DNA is TGTGCCAGCAGTTACTCACCGGGACAGGGTACGGGGGAGCTGTTTTTT. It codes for CASSYSPGQGTGELFF.